This TCR beta chain came from a study of cytomegalovirus exposure and HLA in healthy donors. Germline assignment: CDR1 SNHLY and CDR2 FYNNEI. CDR3 length: 14 residues. Trimming took off 7 bases at V and 2 bases at J, with 15 bases between the two ends. General study findings and limits: Overall, roughly 150 TCR beta chains were annotated as cytomegalovirus-associated.

Of note for this clone: The antigen is undetermined.

Assay: immunoSEQ multiplex PCR; the TCRdb copy retains only in-frame clones and omits some. The data contain approximately 260,000 clones, 86% of them singletons. Sequenced sample: PBMCs. J is TRBJ2-7 and V is TRBV2; D may be TRBD1 (5 bases). This receptor was taken from a young woman in good health and CMV-seronegative. CDR3 region: CASKGQGGPYEQYF. DNA of the CDR3: TGTGCCAGCAAAGGTCAGGGTGGGCCCTACGAGCAGTACTTC.